This T cell receptor beta chain was retrieved from a study of cytomegalovirus exposure and HLA in healthy donors. Findings of the study overall: As a later analysis revealed, most CMV-associated TCR beta chains appeared HLA-restricted.

Comments on this clone: Antigen unknown.

Primers included in the PCR were 60 Vbeta and 13 Jbeta primers. Generated by immunoSEQ multiplex PCR, the TCRdb table keeps only in-frame clones and is missing some. Here the sample spans over 150,000 clones, roughly 80% being singletons. The CDR3 totals 17 residues. Germline CDR1 and CDR2: SEHNR and FQNEAQ (reference sequence). V lost 4 bases to trimming and J lost 1 base; unmatched junction nucleotides: 11. The chain carries TRBV7-9 and TRBJ2-5, with 8 bases identical to TRBD1. The source material was PBMCs. The sequence derives from a human donor in good health. Here the CDR3 DNA reads TGTGCCAGCAGCTCCAGCCCAGGGGGCCCATTCCAAGAGACCCAGTACTTC. Protein sequence: CASSSSPGGPFQETQYF.